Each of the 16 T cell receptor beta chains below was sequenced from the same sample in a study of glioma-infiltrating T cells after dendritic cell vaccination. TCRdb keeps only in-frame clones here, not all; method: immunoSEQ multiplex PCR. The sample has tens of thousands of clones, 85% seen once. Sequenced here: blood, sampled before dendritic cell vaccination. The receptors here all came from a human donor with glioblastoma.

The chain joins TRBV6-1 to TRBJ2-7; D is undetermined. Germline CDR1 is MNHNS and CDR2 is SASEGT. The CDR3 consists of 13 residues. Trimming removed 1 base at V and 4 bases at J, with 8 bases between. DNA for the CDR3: TGTGCCAGCAGTGAAGGGGCTTGGTACGAGCAGTACTTC. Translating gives CASSEGAWYEQYF.

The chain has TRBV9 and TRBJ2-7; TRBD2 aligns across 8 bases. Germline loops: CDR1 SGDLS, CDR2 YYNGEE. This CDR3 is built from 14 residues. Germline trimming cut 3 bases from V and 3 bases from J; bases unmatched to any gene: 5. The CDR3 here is CASSAGTSIYEQYF. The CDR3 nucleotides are TGTGCCAGCAGCGCCGGGACTAGTATCTACGAGCAGTACTTC.

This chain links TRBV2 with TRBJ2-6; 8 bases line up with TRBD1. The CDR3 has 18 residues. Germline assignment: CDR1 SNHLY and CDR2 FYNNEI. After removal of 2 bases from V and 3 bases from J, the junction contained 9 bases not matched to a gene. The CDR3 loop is CASSERNRGKFGANVLTF. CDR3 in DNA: TGTGCCAGCAGTGAAAGGAACAGGGGGAAGTTTGGGGCCAACGTCCTGACTTTC.

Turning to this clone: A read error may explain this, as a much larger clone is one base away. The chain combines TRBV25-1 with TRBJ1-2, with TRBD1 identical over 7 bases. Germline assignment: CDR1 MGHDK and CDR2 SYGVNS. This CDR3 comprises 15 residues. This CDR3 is CASSEKATGNYGYPF. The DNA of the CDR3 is TGTGCCAGCAGTGAAAAAGCGACAGGGAACTATGGCTACCCCTTC.

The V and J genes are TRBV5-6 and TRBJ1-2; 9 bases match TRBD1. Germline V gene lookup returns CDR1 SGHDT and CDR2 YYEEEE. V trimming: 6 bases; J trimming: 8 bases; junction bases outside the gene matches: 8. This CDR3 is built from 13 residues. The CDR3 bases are TGTGCCAGCACCCGAGACAGGGGGGACGGCTACACCTTC. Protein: CASTRDRGDGYTF.

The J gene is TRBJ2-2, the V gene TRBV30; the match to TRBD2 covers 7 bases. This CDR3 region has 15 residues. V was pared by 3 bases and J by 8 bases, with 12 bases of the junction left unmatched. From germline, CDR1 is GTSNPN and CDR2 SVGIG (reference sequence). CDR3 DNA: TGTGCCTGGAGCATAGGACTAGTCGTAATGGGGGAGCTGTTTTTT. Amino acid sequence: CAWSIGLVVMGELFF.

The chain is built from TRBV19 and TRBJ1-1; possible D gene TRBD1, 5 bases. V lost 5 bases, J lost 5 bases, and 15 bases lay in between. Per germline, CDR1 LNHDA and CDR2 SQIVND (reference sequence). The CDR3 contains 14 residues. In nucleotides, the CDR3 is TGTGCCAGTAGTCGTCAGGGTGGATTTACTGAAGCTTTCTTT. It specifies CASSRQGGFTEAFF. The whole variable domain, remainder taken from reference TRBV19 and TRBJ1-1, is DGGITQSPKYLFRKEGQNVTLSCEQNLNHDAMYWYRQDPGQGLRLIYYSQIVNDFQKGDIAEGYSVSREKKESFPLTVTSAQKNPTAFYLCASSRQGGFTEAFFGQGTRLTVV.

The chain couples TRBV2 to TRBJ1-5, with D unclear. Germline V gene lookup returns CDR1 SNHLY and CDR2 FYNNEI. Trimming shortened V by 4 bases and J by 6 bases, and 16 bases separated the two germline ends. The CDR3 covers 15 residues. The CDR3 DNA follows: TGTGCCAGCAGTGGTTCCGGAAGCAGGTTTCAGCCCCAGCATTTT. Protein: CASSGSGSRFQPQHF.

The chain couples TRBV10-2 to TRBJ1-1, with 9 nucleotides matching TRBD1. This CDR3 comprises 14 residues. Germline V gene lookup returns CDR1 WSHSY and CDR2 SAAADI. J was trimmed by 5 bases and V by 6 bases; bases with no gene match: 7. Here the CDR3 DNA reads TGCGCCAGCAGAGCGGGACAGGGTAGGACTGAAGCTTTCTTT. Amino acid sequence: CASRAGQGRTEAFF.

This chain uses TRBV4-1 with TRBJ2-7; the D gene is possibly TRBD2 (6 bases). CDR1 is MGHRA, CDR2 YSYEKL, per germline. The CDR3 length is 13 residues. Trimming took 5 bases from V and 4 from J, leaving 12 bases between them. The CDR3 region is CASSAGRWYEQYF. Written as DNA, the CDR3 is TGCGCCAGCAGCGCTGGGAGGTGGTACGAGCAGTACTTC.

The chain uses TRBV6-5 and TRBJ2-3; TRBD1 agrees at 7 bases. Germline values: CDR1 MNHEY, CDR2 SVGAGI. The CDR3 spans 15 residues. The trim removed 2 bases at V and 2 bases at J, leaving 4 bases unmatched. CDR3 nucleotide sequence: TGTGCCAGCAGTTACAAGGACAGGATCACAGATACGCAGTATTTT. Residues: CASSYKDRITDTQYF.

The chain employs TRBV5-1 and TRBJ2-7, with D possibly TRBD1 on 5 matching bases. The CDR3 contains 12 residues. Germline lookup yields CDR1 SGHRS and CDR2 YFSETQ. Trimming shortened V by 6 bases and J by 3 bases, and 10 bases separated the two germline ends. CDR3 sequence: CASIGQGYEQYF. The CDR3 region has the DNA TGCGCCAGCATAGGGCAGGGCTACGAGCAGTACTTC. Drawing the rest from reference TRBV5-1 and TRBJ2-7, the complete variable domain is KAGVTQTPRYLIKTRGQQVTLSCSPISGHRSVSWYQQTPGQGLQFLFEYFSETQRNKGNFPGRFSGRQFSNSRSEMNVSTLELGDSALYLCASIGQGYEQYFGPGTRLTVT.

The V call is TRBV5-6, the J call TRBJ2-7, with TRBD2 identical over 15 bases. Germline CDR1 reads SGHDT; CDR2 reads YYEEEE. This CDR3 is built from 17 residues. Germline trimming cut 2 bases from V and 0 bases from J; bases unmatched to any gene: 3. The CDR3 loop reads CASSFPGLAGGSYEQYF. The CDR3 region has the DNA TGTGCCAGCAGCTTCCCGGGACTAGCGGGAGGCTCCTACGAGCAGTACTTC.

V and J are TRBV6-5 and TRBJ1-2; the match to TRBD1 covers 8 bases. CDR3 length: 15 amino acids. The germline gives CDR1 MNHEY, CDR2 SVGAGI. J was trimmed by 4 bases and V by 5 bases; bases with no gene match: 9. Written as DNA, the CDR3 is TGTGCCAGCAGTGTTACAGGGGGTTCAAGCTATGGCTACACCTTC. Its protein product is CASSVTGGSSYGYTF.

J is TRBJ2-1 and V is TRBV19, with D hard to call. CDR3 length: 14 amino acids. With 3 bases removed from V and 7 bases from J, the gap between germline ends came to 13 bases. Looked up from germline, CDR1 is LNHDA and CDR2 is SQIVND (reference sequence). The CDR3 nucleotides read TGTGCCAGTAGTATTGCTGGTACATTGAATGAGCAGTTCTTC. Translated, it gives CASSIAGTLNEQFF.

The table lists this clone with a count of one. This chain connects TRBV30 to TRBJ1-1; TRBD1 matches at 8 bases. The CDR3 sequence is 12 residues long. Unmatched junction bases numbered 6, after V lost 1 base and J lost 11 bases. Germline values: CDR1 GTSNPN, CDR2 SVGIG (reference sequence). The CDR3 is CAWSARQGIAFF. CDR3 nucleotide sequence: TGTGCCTGGAGTGCAAGACAGGGGATCGCTTTCTTT. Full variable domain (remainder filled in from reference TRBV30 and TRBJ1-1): SQTIHQWPATLVQPVGSPLSLECTVEGTSNPNLYWYRQAAGRGLQLLFYSVGIGQISSEVPQNLSASRPQDRQFILSSKKLLLSDSGFYLCAWSARQGIAFFGQGTRLTVV.